The clone carrying this T cell receptor (beta chain) was seen more than once but under ten times. As processed by the authors: Estimation of nucleated cell counts relied on the amplification of reference gene primers. Profiled with immunoSEQ multiplex PCR; TCRdb holds only in-frame clones, not every one. V and J calls and clone size are as listed in that table; D and trimming were resolved from the DNA. The sample lists 70,000 or so clones, around 80% occurring once. V gave up 4 bases and J gave up 4 bases; unmatched junction bases: 7. This CDR3 spans 15 amino acids. Germline CDR1 reads SGHTA; CDR2 reads FQGNSA. The data originate from a study of blood T cell repertoires in COVID-19. Study in general: There were acute and convalescent COVID-19 samples, and they came from the United States, Italy and Spain.

The receptor was derived from a man aged 45-60 years with COVID-19, enrolled during active disease. The specimen sequenced was peripheral blood. The V and J genes are TRBV7-2 and TRBJ2-7; 10 bases align to TRBD2. The CDR3 loop reads CASSYRTSGEYEQYF. For the CDR3, the DNA is TGTGCCAGCAGCTATCGGACTAGCGGAGAATACGAGCAGTACTTC.